The present entry profiles one T cell receptor (beta chain) with its context. TCRdb itself ran the RT-PCR reads through MiXCR, one entry per CDR3 protein. This sample has 500,000 to 550,000 distinct CDR3 sequences, with approximately 6.9% found just once. CDR3 length: 16 residues. Germline CDR1 reads LGHNA; CDR2 reads YNFKEQ. Between the trimmed V and J ends, which lost 1 base and 2 bases, there was a span of 9 bases. The data originate from a study of response to subunit inactivated influenza vaccine. The chain joins TRBV4-2 to TRBJ1-6; TRBD1 is a possible D gene (5 bases). The sequence was obtained from a man aged 45 to 70 who received an inactivated influenza vaccine. The input for sequencing was PBMCs from blood, taken roughly 24 months after vaccination. Here the CDR3 reads CASSQVSTAYNSPLHF. The CDR3 DNA sequence: TGTGCCAGCAGCCAAGTGTCGACAGCCTATAATTCACCCCTCCACTTT.